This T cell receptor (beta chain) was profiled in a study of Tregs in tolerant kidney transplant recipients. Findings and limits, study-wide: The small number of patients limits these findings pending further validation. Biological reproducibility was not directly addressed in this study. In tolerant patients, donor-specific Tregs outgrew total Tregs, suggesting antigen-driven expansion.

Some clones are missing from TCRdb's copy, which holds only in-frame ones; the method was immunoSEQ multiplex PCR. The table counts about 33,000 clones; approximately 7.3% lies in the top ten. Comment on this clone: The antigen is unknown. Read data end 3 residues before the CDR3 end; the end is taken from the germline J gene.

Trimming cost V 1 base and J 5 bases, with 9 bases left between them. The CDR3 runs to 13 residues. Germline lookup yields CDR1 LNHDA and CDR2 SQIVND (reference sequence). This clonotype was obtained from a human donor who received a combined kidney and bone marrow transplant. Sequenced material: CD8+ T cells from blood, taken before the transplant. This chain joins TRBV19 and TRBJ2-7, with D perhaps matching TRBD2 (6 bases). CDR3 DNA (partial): TGTGCCAGTAGTATAGTGCGGGGTGACGAG. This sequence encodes CASSIVRGDE. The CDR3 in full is CASSIVRGDEQYF.